This TCR beta chain appears in the sequencing data of a study of CD8 T cells in Susac syndrome. This CDR3 has 13 amino acids. Per the germline V gene, CDR1 is SGDLS and CDR2 is YYNGEE. Trimming removed 2 bases from V and 7 bases from J, with 12 bases in between. When the RNA was reverse transcribed, random hexamers were used with an input of roughly 0.45 to 1 ug. TCRdb re-called the immunoSEQ multiplex PCR reads with MiXCR, one entry per CDR3 protein. The table lists roughly 150,000 distinct CDR3 sequences, 85% to 95% of them singletons. This clonotype was obtained from a human donor with Susac syndrome. The V and J genes are TRBV9 and TRBJ1-2; a possible D gene is TRBD1 (5 bases). The sequenced sample was CD8+ T cells from PBMCs. The CDR3 sequence: CASSVGDYVGYTF. In nucleotides, the CDR3 is TGTGCCAGCAGCGTGGGGGATTATGTTGGCTACACCTTC.